Below are 20 T cell receptor beta chains sequenced from a single sample in a study of cytomegalovirus exposure and HLA in healthy donors. Profiling relied on immunoSEQ multiplex PCR, and the TCRdb table lists in-frame clones only, not all of them. The sample consists of about 200,000 clones, 80% to 90% of them appearing once. What was sequenced was PBMCs. These receptors originate from a woman aged 18 to 35 in good health and CMV-seronegative.

The chain carries TRBV7-9 and TRBJ2-7, with 7 bases that match TRBD2. The V segment lost 4 bases and the J segment 2 bases; nucleotides outside the gene matches: 17. CDR1 SEHNR and CDR2 FQNEAQ come from the germline V gene (reference sequence). The CDR3 sequence is 18 residues long. The CDR3 nucleotides read TGTGCCAGCAGCTCTAGTCGGCCGGCTAGCGGAATGCCCTACGAGCAGTACTTC. Its protein is CASSSSRPASGMPYEQYF.

On this clone: Mismatch with germline at one junction end may stem from a read error. The CDR3 spells CASSLAVKATYNEQFF. The CDR3 DNA sequence: TGTGCTAGCAGCTTAGCGGTTAAAGCGACCTACAATGAGCAGTTCTTC. The chain has TRBV7-7 and TRBJ2-1; tentatively, D is TRBD2 (6 bases). CDR3 size: 16 residues. Germline V gene sequence: CDR1 SSHAT, CDR2 FNYEAQ (reference sequence).

The genes are TRBV29-1 and TRBJ1-3, with D hard to call. The CDR3 length is 14 residues. Germline V gene sequence: CDR1 SQVTM, CDR2 ANQGSEA. Trimming cost V 4 bases and J 2 bases, with 12 bases left between them. The CDR3 DNA reads TGCAGCGTTGGATCGGGTGACCCTGGAAACACCATATATTTT. It encodes CSVGSGDPGNTIYF. Looking up the rest from reference TRBV29-1 and TRBJ1-3 gives the full variable domain: SAVISQKPSRDICQRGTSLTIQCQVDSQVTMMFWYRQQPGQSLTLIATANQGSEATYESGFVIDKFPISRPNLTFSTLTVSNMSPEDSSIYLCSVGSGDPGNTIYFGEGSWLTVV.

Details on this clone: At one of its ends the junction is not consistent with the germline gene, which may arise from a read error. This chain links TRBV28 with TRBJ1-1, with D uncertain. The CDR3 runs 14 residues. CDR1 is MDHEN, CDR2 SYDVKM, per germline. The CDR3 sequence is CASSPTRDGLQYNF. The CDR3 DNA reads as TGTGCCAGCAGTCCCACCCGTGACGGTTTACAGTATAACTTT.

The chain uses TRBV28 and TRBJ1-5; weak D call: TRBD1 (6 bases). CDR1 and CDR2 from the germline V gene are MDHEN and SYDVKM. Trimming stripped 4 bases from V and 4 bases from J, with 11 bases between. This CDR3 comprises 14 residues. This chain's CDR3 is CASSSRGVNQPQHF. The CDR3 bases are TGTGCCAGCAGTTCCAGGGGAGTTAATCAGCCCCAGCATTTT.

The genes are TRBV6-1 and TRBJ2-1; 14 bases align to TRBD2. Unmatched junction bases numbered 10, after V lost 5 bases and J lost 7 bases. Per germline, CDR1 MNHNS and CDR2 SASEGT. The CDR3 covers 17 residues. The CDR3 DNA reads TGTGCCAGCAGTAAAGTTACCGGGACTAGCGGGAGTAATGAGCAGTTCTTC. Protein: CASSKVTGTSGSNEQFF.

This chain links TRBV30 with TRBJ1-1; D may be TRBD1 (6 bases). The germline V gene encodes CDR1 GTSNPN and CDR2 SVGIG (reference sequence). V lost 3 bases and J lost 1, with 15 bases in between. This CDR3 contains 15 residues. The CDR3: CAWRDWAGANTEAFF. The CDR3 DNA follows: TGTGCCTGGAGGGACTGGGCAGGGGCGAACACTGAAGCTTTCTTT.

The genes are TRBV28 and TRBJ2-1; 9 nucleotides align to TRBD2. V lost 3 bases to trimming and J lost 0 bases; unmatched junction nucleotides: 6. CDR1 MDHEN and CDR2 SYDVKM come from the germline V gene. This CDR3 contains 17 residues. CDR3 in DNA: TGTGCCAGCAGTTTCGGGCGGGAGGGCCGCTCCTACAATGAGCAGTTCTTC. This codes for CASSFGREGRSYNEQFF.

The chain carries TRBV19 and TRBJ2-1; 9 bases map to TRBD1. Per germline, CDR1 LNHDA and CDR2 SQIVND (reference sequence). The CDR3 runs 16 residues. The ends lost 4 bases at V and 4 bases at J; junction bases unmatched: 8. CDR3: CASSTGTGIGYNEQFF. CDR3 coding DNA: TGTGCCAGTAGTACTGGGACAGGGATCGGGTACAATGAGCAGTTCTTC.

V usage is TRBV7-9 and J usage is TRBJ2-2; D unresolved. The germline V gene has CDR1 SEHNR and CDR2 FQNEAQ (reference sequence). Between the trimmed V and J ends, which lost 5 bases and 0 bases, there was a span of 10 bases. The CDR3 is 15 amino acids. Written as DNA, the CDR3 is TGTGCCAGCAGCCAGATAGAGGCGAACACCGGGGAGCTGTTTTTT. This codes for CASSQIEANTGELFF.

V is TRBV27 and J is TRBJ1-1; 8 bases are shared with TRBD1. Unmatched junction bases numbered 10, after V lost 3 bases and J lost 1 base. This CDR3 has 17 amino acids. The germline gives CDR1 MNHEY, CDR2 SMNVEV (reference sequence). The CDR3: CASSFTRDRIPNTEAFF. The CDR3 region has the DNA TGTGCCAGCAGTTTCACCAGGGACAGGATTCCGAACACTGAAGCTTTCTTT.

The chain carries TRBV5-1 and TRBJ2-3; a possible D gene is TRBD1 (6 bases). The germline V and J ends were trimmed by 4 bases and 4 bases, with 16 bases remaining between them. The germline V gene encodes CDR1 SGHRS and CDR2 YFSETQ. The CDR3 is 15 residues long. The CDR3 protein is CASSLSTGSPDTQYF. The DNA for the CDR3 is TGCGCCAGCAGCCTCTCGACAGGTTCACCAGATACGCAGTATTTT.

The rearrangement uses TRBV2 and TRBJ2-7; 10 bases map to TRBD2. J was trimmed by 3 bases and V by 5 bases; bases with no gene match: 13. The germline CDR1 and CDR2 sequences are SNHLY and FYNNEI. The CDR3 is 17 amino acids. In nucleotides, the CDR3 is TGTGCCAGCAGTCCTTTCCCCCTAGCGGGAGAGGACTACGAGCAGTACTTC. Protein: CASSPFPLAGEDYEQYF.

DNA for the CDR3: TGTGCCAGTAGTATCTTTCTAGCGGGAGAAGAGACCCAGTACTTC. It is translated as CASSIFLAGEETQYF. The chain couples TRBV19 to TRBJ2-5; 10 bases match TRBD2. Per the germline V gene, CDR1 is LNHDA and CDR2 is SQIVND (reference sequence). This CDR3 spans 15 amino acids. The ends lost 3 bases at V and 3 bases at J; junction bases unmatched: 4.

J is TRBJ2-1 and V is TRBV5-1; 8 nucleotides agree with TRBD1. The CDR3 has 16 residues. After removal of 4 bases from V and 3 bases from J, the junction contained 9 bases not matched to a gene. CDR1 and CDR2 (germline): SGHRS, YFSETQ. The CDR3 sequence is CASSPQTGGSYNEQFF. CDR3 DNA: TGCGCCAGCAGCCCGCAAACAGGGGGAAGCTACAATGAGCAGTTCTTC.

J is TRBJ1-1 and V is TRBV6-5, with 7 bases matching TRBD1. Looked up from germline, CDR1 is MNHEY and CDR2 is SVGAGI. CDR3 length equals 15 residues. Losses at the gene ends were 0 bases for V and 6 bases for J; bases not matched to a gene: 7. The CDR3 sequence is CASSYSTGVFAEAFF. DNA for the CDR3: TGTGCCAGCAGTTACTCCACAGGGGTTTTCGCTGAAGCTTTCTTT.

The chain employs TRBV28 and TRBJ2-7, with 7 positions matching TRBD1. The V segment lost 5 bases and the J segment 3 bases; nucleotides outside the gene matches: 10. The CDR3 spans 15 residues. The germline CDR1 and CDR2 sequences are MDHEN and SYDVKM. CDR3: CASSPSSGQDYEQYF. In DNA, the CDR3 is TGTGCCAGCAGTCCTTCCTCTGGACAGGACTACGAGCAGTACTTC.

The chain joins TRBV15 to TRBJ1-1, with D hard to call. Germline values: CDR1 LNHNV, CDR2 YYDKDF (reference sequence). The V end was cut by 2 bases, the J end by 4 bases, with 8 bases between. This CDR3 is 13 amino acids long. The CDR3 reads CATSRTYSTEAFF. CDR3 sequence (DNA): TGTGCCACCAGCAGAACTTATAGCACTGAAGCTTTCTTT.

The chain combines TRBV7-6 with TRBJ1-5, with D perhaps TRBD1 (5 bases). Germline loops: CDR1 SGHVS, CDR2 FNYEAQ. Trimming cost V 2 bases and J 2 bases, with 10 bases left between them. The CDR3 has 15 amino acids. DNA of the CDR3: TGTGCCAGCAGCTTAATTCAGGGCGGCAATCAGCCCCAGCATTTT. Translation gives CASSLIQGGNQPQHF.

The gene calls are TRBV28 and TRBJ1-4, with 8 nucleotides matching TRBD1. The CDR3 totals 15 residues. Germline CDR1 MDHEN, CDR2 SYDVKM. With V trimmed by 8 bases and J by 3 bases, 8 bases remained unmatched. Here the CDR3 reads CASLDQGASNEKLFF. The CDR3 nucleotides read TGTGCCAGCCTAGATCAGGGGGCGTCTAATGAAAAACTGTTTTTT.